A selection of T cell receptor beta chains follows, all from one sample in a study of cytomegalovirus exposure and HLA in healthy donors. Profiling relied on immunoSEQ multiplex PCR, and the TCRdb table lists in-frame clones only, not all of them. The sample contains 200,000 to 250,000 clones, 75% to 95% of which appear only once. Source material: PBMCs. The receptors here all came from a woman between 18 and 29 years old in good health and CMV-seronegative. Both conserved end residues are part of each CDR3. The D gene is left open where the match is weak. Clone size is given for some rows only: seen once, a few or many times, or a class if the clone is expanded.

v_call	clone_size	j_call	d_call	cdr3_aa	cdr3_nt
TRBV18	.	TRBJ2-1	.	CASTTSYNEQFF	TGTGCCAGCACCACTTCGTACAATGAGCAGTTCTTC
TRBV27	.	TRBJ1-5	.	CASSLSGQGYQPQHF	TGTGCCAGCAGTTTATCGGGGCAGGGGTATCAGCCCCAGCATTTT
TRBV11-2	.	TRBJ1-5	.	CASSLRAGNQPQHF	TGTGCCAGCAGCCTGAGAGCCGGCAATCAGCCCCAGCATTTT
TRBV5-4	few	TRBJ2-5	TRBD2	CASSLGPGGTSGWEETQYF	TGTGCCAGCAGCTTGGGGCCGGGGGGGACTAGCGGGTGGGAAGAGACCCAGTACTTC
TRBV7-9	.	TRBJ2-7	.	CASSRGSTYEQYF	TGTGCCAGCAGCAGGGGATCTACCTACGAGCAGTACTTC
TRBV6-5	.	TRBJ1-1	.	CASSYKYGRLNTEAFF	TGTGCCAGCAGTTACAAGTACGGCAGGCTGAACACTGAAGCTTTCTTT
TRBV28	.	TRBJ1-1	TRBD1	CASSHRGLVTEAFF	TGTGCCAGCAGTCACAGGGGATTGGTCACTGAAGCTTTCTTT
TRBV10-1	.	TRBJ1-2	.	CASGSGNYGYTF	TGCGCCAGCGGTTCAGGGAACTATGGCTACACCTTC
TRBV7-9	.	TRBJ1-1	.	CASSPPGTEAFF	TGTGCCAGCAGCCCTCCCGGGACTGAAGCTTTCTTT
TRBV6-5	.	TRBJ1-4	TRBD1	CASRRRDSRAGKLFF	TGTGCCAGCAGACGACGGGACAGTCGTGCGGGGAAACTGTTTTTT
TRBV27	.	TRBJ1-1	.	CASSLRGGSWEGPPEDPNEAFF	TGTGCCAGCAGTTTAAGAGGGGGAAGTTGGGAGGGGCCACCCGAAGACCCCAATGAAGCTTTCTTT
TRBV28	.	TRBJ2-5	TRBD2	CASGRGETQYF	TGTGCCAGCGGGAGGGGCGAGACCCAGTACTTC
TRBV5-1	.	TRBJ2-5	.	CASSPGIETQYF	TGCGCCAGCAGCCCCGGGATCGAGACCCAGTACTTC
TRBV19	.	TRBJ2-7	.	CASTQSRESYEQYF	TGTGCCAGTACCCAGAGCAGGGAATCCTACGAGCAGTACTTC
TRBV30	.	TRBJ2-3	TRBD1	CAWKGAGTDTQYF	TGTGCCTGGAAGGGGGCAGGCACAGATACGCAGTATTTT
TRBV5-6	.	TRBJ1-1	TRBD1	CASSYNRGRRNAFF	TGTGCCAGCAGCTACAACAGGGGGCGCAGGAATGCTTTCTTT
TRBV5-1	.	TRBJ2-7	.	CASSLTVSYEQYF	TGCGCCAGCAGTTTGACAGTCTCCTACGAGCAGTACTTC
TRBV6-1	.	TRBJ1-3	TRBD1	CASSTGEDSGNTIYF	TGTGCCAGCAGTACAGGGGAGGATAGTGGAAACACCATATATTTT
TRBV5-1	.	TRBJ2-7	.	CASSGGQPLNPYEQYF	TGCGCCAGCAGCGGAGGACAGCCCTTAAACCCTTACGAGCAGTACTTC
TRBV2	.	TRBJ2-1	.	CASSILYNEQFF	TGTGCCAGCAGTATACTGTACAATGAGCAGTTCTTC
TRBV19	.	TRBJ2-3	.	CASSHFGQTDTQYF	TGTGCCAGTAGCCACTTCGGACAAACAGATACGCAGTATTTT
TRBV25-1	.	TRBJ2-5	.	CASSETGGSGKTQYF	TGTGCCAGCAGTGAGACTGGAGGGAGTGGAAAGACCCAGTACTTC
TRBV19	.	TRBJ2-1	TRBD2	CASSKTSGLSYNEQFF	TGTGCCAGTAGTAAGACTAGCGGGCTCTCCTACAATGAGCAGTTCTTC
TRBV4-1	.	TRBJ1-6	.	CASSPQWGGDNSPLHF	TGCGCCAGCAGCCCACAATGGGGGGGGGATAATTCACCCCTCCACTTT
TRBV11-2	.	TRBJ1-2	TRBD1	CASSLGTANNYGYTF	TGTGCCAGCAGCTTGGGGACAGCTAATAACTATGGCTACACCTTC
TRBV7-9	.	TRBJ2-2	TRBD2	CASSILAGVNTGELFF	TGTGCCAGCAGCATACTAGCGGGAGTTAACACCGGGGAGCTGTTTTTT
TRBV6-5	.	TRBJ2-1	TRBD2	CASRGDLNYNEQFF	TGTGCCAGCCGGGGGGACCTGAACTACAATGAGCAGTTCTTC